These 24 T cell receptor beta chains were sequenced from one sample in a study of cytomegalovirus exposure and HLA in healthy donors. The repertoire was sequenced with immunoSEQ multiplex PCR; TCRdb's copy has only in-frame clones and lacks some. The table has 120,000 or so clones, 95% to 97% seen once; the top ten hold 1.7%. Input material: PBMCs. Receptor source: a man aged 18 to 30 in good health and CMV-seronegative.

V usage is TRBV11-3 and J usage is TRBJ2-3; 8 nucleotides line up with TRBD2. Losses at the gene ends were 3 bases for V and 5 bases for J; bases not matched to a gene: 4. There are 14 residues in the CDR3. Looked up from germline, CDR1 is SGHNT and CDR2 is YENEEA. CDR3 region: CASSFLAGGDTQYF. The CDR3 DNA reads TGTGCCAGCAGCTTTCTGGCGGGAGGAGATACGCAGTATTTT.

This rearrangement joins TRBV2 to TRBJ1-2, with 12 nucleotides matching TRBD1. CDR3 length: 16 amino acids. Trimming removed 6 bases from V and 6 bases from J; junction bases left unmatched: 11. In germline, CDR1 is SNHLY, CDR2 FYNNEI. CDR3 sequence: CASSDLRGTGGDGYTF. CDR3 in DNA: TGTGCCAGCAGCGACCTAAGAGGGACAGGGGGCGATGGCTACACCTTC.

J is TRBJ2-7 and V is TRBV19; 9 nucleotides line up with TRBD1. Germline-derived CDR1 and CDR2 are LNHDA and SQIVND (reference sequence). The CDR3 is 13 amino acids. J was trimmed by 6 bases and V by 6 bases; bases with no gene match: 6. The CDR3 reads CASRRTGEGEQYF. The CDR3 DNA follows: TGTGCCAGTAGAAGGACAGGGGAAGGCGAGCAGTACTTC.

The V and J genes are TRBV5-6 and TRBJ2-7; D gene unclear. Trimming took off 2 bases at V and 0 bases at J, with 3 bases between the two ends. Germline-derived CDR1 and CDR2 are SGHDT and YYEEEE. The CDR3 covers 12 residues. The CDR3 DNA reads TGTGCCAGCAGCTTCAGCTCCTACGAGCAGTACTTC. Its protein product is CASSFSSYEQYF.

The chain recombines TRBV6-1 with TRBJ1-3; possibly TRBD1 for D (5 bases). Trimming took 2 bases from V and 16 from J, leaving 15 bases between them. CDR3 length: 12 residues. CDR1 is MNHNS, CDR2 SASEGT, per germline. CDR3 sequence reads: CASSESGGTGYF. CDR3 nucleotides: TGTGCCAGCAGTGAATCTGGCGGGACCGGGTATTTT.

CDR3 residues: CASSLPQGGGTEAFF. The CDR3, as DNA: TGTGCCAGCAGCTTACCTCAGGGGGGCGGCACTGAAGCTTTCTTT. This rearrangement joins TRBV7-9 to TRBJ1-1, with 7 bases that match TRBD1. Per germline, CDR1 SEHNR and CDR2 FQNEAQ (reference sequence). This CDR3 has 15 residues. With 2 bases clipped from V and 4 bases from J, the junction kept 7 bases outside the gene matches.

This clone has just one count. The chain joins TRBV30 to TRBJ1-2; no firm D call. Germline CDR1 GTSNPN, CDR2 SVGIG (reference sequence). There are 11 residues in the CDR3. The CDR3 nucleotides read TGTGCGTTCGGGAGGGACTATGGCTACACCTTC. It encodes CAFGRDYGYTF. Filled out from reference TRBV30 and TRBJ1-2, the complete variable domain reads SQTIHQWPATLVQPVGSPLSLECTVEGTSNPNLYWYRQAAGRGLQLLFYSVGIGQISSEVPQNLSASRPQDRQFILSSKKLLLSDSGFYLCAFGRDYGYTFGSGTRLTVV.

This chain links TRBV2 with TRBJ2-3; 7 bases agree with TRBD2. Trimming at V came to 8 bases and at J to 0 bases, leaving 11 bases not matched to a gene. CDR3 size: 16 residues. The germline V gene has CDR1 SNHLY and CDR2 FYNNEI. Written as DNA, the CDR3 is TGTGCCAGCTCGAAGGAGGGGAGGGTGAGCACAGATACGCAGTATTTT. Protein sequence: CASSKEGRVSTDTQYF.

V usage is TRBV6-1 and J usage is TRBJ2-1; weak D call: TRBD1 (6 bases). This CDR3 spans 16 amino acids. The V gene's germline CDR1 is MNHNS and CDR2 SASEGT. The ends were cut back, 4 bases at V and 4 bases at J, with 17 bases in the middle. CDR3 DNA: TGTGCCAGCAGTGGGGGGATGACAGGTTCTTACAATGAGCAGTTCTTC. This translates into CASSGGMTGSYNEQFF.

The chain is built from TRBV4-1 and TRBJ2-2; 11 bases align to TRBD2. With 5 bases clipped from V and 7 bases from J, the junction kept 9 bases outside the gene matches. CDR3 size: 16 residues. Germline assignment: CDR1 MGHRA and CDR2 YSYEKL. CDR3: CASSALAGGRVGELFF. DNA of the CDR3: TGCGCCAGCAGCGCCCTAGCGGGAGGTCGCGTCGGGGAGCTGTTTTTT.

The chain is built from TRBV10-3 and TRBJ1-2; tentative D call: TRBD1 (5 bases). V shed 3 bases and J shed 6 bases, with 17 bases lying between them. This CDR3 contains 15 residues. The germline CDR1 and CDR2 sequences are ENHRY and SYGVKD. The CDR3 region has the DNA TGTGCCATCAGTGAAGGGGTAGGAGGGGAGGATGGCTACACCTTC. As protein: CAISEGVGGEDGYTF.

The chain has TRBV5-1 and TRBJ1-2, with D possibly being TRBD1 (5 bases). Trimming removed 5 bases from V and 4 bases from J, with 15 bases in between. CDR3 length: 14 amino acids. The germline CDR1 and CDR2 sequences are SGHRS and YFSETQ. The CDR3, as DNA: TGCGCCAGCAGGCCTTTAGGGGTTGGCTATGGCTACACCTTC. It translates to CASRPLGVGYGYTF.

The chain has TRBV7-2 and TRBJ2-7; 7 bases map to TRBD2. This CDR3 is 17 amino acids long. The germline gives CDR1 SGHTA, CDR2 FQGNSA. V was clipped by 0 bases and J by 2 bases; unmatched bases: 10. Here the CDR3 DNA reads TGTGCCAGCAGCTTAGCGCATGGGGGAGGGTCCGCCTACGAGCAGTACTTC. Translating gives CASSLAHGGGSAYEQYF.

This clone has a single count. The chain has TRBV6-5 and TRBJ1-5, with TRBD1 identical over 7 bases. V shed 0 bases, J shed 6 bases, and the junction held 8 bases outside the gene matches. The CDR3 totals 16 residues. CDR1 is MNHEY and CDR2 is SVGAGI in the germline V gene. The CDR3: CASSYSYRQGLQPQHF. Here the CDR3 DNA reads TGTGCCAGCAGTTACTCCTACAGACAGGGACTTCAGCCCCAGCATTTT.

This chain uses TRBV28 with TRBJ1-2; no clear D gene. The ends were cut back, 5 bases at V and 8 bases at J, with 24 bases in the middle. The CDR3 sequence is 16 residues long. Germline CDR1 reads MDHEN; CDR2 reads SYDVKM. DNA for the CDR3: TGTGCCAGCAGTCCCCCCCGAGCCAGACTACCCGGGGGCTACACCTTC. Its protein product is CASSPPRARLPGGYTF.

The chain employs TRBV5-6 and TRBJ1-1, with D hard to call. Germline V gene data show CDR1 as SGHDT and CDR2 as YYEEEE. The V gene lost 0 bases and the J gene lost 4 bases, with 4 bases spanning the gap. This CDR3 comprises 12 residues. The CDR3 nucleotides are TGTGCCAGCAGCTTGGCGGTCACTGAAGCTTTCTTT. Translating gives CASSLAVTEAFF.

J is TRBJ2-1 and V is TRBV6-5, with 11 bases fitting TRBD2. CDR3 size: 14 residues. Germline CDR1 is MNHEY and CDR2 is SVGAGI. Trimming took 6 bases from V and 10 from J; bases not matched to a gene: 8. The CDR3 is CASSLAGGSGEQFF. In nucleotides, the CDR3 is TGTGCCAGCAGCCTAGCGGGAGGCTCAGGGGAGCAGTTCTTC.

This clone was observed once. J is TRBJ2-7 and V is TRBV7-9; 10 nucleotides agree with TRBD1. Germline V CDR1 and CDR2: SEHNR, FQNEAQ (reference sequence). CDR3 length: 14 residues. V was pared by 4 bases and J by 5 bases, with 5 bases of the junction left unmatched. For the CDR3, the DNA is TGTGCCAGCAGCTCTCAGGGGACAGGGGACGAGCAGTACTTC. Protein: CASSSQGTGDEQYF.

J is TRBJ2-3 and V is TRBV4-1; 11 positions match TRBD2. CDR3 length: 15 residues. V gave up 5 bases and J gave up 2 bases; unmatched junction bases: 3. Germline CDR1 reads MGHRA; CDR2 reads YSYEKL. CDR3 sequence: CASSGTSGYTDTQYF. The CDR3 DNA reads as TGCGCCAGCAGCGGGACTAGCGGCTACACAGATACGCAGTATTTT.

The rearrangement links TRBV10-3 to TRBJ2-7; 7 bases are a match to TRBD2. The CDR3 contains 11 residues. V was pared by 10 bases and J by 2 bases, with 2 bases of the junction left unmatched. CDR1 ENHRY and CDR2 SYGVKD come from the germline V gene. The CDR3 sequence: CATSGAYEQYF. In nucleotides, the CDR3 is TGTGCCACTAGCGGCGCCTACGAGCAGTACTTC.

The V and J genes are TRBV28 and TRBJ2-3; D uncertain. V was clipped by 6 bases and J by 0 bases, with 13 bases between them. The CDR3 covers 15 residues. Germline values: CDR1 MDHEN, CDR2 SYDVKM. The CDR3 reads CASSPIWPSTDTQYF. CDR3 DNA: TGTGCCAGCAGCCCGATCTGGCCTAGCACAGATACGCAGTATTTT.

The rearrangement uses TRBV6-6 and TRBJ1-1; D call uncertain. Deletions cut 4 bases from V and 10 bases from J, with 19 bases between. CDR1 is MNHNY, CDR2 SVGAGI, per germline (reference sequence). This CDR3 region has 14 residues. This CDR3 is CASSSGEADRTAFF. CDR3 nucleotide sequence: TGTGCCAGCAGTTCCGGGGAGGCGGATCGCACAGCTTTCTTT.

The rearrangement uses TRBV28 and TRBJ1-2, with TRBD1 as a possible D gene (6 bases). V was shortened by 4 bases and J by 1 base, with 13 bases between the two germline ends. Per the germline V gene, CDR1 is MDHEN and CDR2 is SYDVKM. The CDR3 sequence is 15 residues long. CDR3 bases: TGTGCCAGCAGTTCCTCCGGGACACTTAACTATGGCTACACCTTC. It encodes CASSSSGTLNYGYTF.

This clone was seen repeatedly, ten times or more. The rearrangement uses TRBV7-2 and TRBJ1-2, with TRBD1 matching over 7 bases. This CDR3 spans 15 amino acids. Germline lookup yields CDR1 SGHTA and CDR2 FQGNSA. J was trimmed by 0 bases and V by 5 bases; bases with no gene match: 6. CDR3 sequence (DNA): TGTGCCAGCAGCCCCCAGGGGGGTACTAACTATGGCTACACCTTC. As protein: CASSPQGGTNYGYTF.